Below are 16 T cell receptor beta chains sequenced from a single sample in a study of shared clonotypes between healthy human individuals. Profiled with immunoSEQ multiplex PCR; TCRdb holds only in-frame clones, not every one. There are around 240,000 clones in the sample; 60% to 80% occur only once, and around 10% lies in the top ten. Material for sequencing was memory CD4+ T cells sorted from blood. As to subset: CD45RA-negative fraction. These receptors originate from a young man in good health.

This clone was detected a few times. CDR3 DNA: TGTGCCAGTAACTCACGACGGGGAAGGATTGGAAACACCATATATTTT. Its protein product is CASNSRRGRIGNTIYF. The chain combines TRBV19 with TRBJ1-3; D uncertain. Germline V CDR1 and CDR2: LNHDA, SQIVND (reference sequence). The CDR3 extends over 16 amino acids. Trimming took 7 bases from V and 3 from J, leaving 19 bases between them.

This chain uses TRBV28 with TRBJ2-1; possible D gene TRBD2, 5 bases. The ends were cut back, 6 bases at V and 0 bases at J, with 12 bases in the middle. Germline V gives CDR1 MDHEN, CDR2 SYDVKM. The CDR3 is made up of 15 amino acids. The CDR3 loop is CASSALRGSYNEQFF. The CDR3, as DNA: TGTGCCAGCAGCGCTCTCCGGGGCTCCTACAATGAGCAGTTCTTC.

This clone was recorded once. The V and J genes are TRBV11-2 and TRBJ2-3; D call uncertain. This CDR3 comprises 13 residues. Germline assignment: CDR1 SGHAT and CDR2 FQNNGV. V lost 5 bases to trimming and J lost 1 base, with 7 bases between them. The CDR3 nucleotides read TGTGCCAGCAGCCCTGGGGGCACAGATACGCAGTATTTT. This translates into CASSPGGTDTQYF.

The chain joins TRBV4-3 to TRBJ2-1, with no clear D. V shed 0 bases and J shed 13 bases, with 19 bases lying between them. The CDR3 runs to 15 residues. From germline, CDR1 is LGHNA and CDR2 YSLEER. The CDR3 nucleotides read TGCGCCAGCAGCCAAGATCTACTGACTCGCGTGAGACAGTTCTTC. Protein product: CASSQDLLTRVRQFF.

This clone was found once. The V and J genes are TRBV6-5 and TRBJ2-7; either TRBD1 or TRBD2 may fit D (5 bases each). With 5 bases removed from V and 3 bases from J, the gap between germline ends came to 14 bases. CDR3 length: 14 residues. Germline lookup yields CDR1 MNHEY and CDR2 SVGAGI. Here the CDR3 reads CASSDGAPRYEQYF. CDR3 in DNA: TGTGCCAGCAGTGACGGGGCCCCTCGCTACGAGCAGTACTTC.

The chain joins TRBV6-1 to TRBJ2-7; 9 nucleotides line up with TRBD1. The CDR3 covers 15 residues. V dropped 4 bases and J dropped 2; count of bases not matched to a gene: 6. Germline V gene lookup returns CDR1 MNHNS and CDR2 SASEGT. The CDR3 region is CASSVRTGVTYEQYF. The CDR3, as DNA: TGTGCCAGCAGTGTTCGGACAGGGGTCACCTACGAGCAGTACTTC.

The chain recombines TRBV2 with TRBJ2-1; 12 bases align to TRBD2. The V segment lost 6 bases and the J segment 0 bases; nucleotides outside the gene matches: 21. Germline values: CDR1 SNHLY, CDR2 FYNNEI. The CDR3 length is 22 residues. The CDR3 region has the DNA TGTGCCAGCAGAACCCCGGGACGGAGGACTAGCGGGGACTCCAGCTCCTACAATGAGCAGTTCTTC. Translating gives CASRTPGRRTSGDSSSYNEQFF.

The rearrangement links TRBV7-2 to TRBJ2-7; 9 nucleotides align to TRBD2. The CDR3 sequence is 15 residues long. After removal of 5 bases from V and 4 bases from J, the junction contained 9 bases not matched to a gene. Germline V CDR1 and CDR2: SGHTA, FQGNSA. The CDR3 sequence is CASSRTASGIYEQYF. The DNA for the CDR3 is TGTGCCAGCAGCCGCACCGCTAGCGGGATATACGAGCAGTACTTC.

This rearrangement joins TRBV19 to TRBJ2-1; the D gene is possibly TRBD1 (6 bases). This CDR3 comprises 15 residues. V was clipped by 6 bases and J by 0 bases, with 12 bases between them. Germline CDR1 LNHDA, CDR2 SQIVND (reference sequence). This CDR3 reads CASRMDRSSYNEQFF. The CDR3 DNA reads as TGTGCCAGTAGGATGGACAGAAGCTCCTACAATGAGCAGTTCTTC.

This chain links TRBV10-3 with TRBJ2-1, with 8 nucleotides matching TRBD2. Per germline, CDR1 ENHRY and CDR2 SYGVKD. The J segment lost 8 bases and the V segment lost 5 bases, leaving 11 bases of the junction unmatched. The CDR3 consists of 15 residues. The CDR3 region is CAISREGRLQDEQFF. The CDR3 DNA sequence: TGTGCCATCAGTCGGGAGGGCCGTCTTCAGGATGAGCAGTTCTTC.

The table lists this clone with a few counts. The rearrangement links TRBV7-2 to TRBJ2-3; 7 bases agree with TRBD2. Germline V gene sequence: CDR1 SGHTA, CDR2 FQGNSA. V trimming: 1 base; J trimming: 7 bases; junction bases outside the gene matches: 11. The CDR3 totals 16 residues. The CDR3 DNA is TGTGCCAGCAGCTTAGGACTAGCCCCCGCCCCGTATACGCAGTATTTT. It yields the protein CASSLGLAPAPYTQYF.

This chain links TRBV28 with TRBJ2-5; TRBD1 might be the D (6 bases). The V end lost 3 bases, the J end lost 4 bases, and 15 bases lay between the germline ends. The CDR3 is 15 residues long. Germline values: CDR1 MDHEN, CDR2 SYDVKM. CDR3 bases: TGTGCCAGCAGTTTCCCGACAGGTCTAGGAGAGACCCAGTACTTC. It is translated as CASSFPTGLGETQYF.

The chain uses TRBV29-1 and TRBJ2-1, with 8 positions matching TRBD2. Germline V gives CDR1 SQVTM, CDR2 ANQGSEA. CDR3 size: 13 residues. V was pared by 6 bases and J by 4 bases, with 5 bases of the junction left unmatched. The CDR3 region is CSVSASGYNEQFF. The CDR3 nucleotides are TGCAGCGTATCGGCTAGCGGGTACAATGAGCAGTTCTTC.

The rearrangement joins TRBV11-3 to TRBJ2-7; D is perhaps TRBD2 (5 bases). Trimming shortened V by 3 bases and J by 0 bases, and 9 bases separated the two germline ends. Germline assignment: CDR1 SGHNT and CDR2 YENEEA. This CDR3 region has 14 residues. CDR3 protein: CASSFGDSSYEQYF. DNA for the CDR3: TGTGCCAGCAGCTTCGGGGATAGCTCCTACGAGCAGTACTTC.

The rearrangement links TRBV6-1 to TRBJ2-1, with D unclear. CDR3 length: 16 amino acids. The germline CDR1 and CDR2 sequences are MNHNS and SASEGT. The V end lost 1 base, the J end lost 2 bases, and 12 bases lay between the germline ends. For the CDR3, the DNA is TGTGCCAGCAGTGAAGAATCCGGTGGCGCCTACAATGAGCAGTTCTTC. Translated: CASSEESGGAYNEQFF.

The chain's CDR3 is CASSSGVPRTEAFF. For the CDR3, the DNA is TGTGCCAGCAGCTCGGGGGTCCCTCGGACTGAAGCTTTCTTT. The chain recombines TRBV11-2 with TRBJ1-1, with D possibly TRBD1 on 5 matching bases. Between the trimmed V and J ends, which lost 4 bases and 5 bases, there was a span of 14 bases. This CDR3 contains 14 residues. Germline V gene data show CDR1 as SGHAT and CDR2 as FQNNGV.